The rows below give T cell receptor beta chains drawn from one sample of a study of beta chain features in type 1 diabetes. Some clones are missing from TCRdb's copy, which holds only in-frame ones; the method was immunoSEQ multiplex PCR. The sample holds around 250,000 clones, 20% to 25% seen once. The sequenced sample consisted of naive CD4+ T cells from blood. The source of these receptors is a woman between 25 and 40 years old with type 1 diabetes. The CDR3 runs from the conserved cysteine through the conserved F or W. D genes are given only for firm matches. Clone sizes are given selectively: once, few, many, or a class where the clone is expanded.

CDR3,DNA,V,J,size,D
CSASLGTGAFF,TGCAGTGCAAGCCTCGGGACAGGAGCTTTCTTT,TRBV20-1,TRBJ1-1,-,TRBD1
CASSLHHRSEYDGYTF,TGTGCCAGCAGTTTGCACCACAGGTCCGAGTACGATGGCTACACCTTC,TRBV28,TRBJ1-2,few,-
CASLPADLTGELFF,TGCGCCAGCTTACCAGCGGACCTCACCGGGGAGCTGTTTTTT,TRBV23-1,TRBJ2-2,few,-
CASSQAAWGQGGMLGAKETQYF,TGCGCCAGCAGCCAAGCCGCCTGGGGTCAAGGGGGAATGTTGGGGGCCAAAGAGACCCAGTACTTC,TRBV4-1,TRBJ2-5,few,-
CASSGGGTGAKNIQYF,TGTGCCAGCAGCGGGGGAGGGACAGGAGCCAAAAACATTCAGTACTTC,TRBV7-9,TRBJ2-4,few,-
CASSQRSSGSYEQYF,TGCGCCAGCAGCCAAAGGTCCAGCGGATCCTACGAGCAGTACTTC,TRBV4-1,TRBJ2-7,few,-
CSVVGRNYEQYF,TGCAGCGTTGTTGGGAGGAACTACGAGCAGTACTTC,TRBV29-1,TRBJ2-7,few,-
CASRAQRDSNQPQHF,TGTGCCAGTAGGGCGCAGCGTGATAGCAATCAGCCCCAGCATTTT,TRBV19,TRBJ1-5,-,-
CASSLAGQGVYEQYF,TGTGCCAGCAGCTTAGCCGGACAGGGTGTCTACGAGCAGTACTTC,TRBV11-2,TRBJ2-7,few,TRBD1
CASQDRGRGYGYTF,TGCGCCAGCCAGGACAGGGGGCGAGGCTATGGCTACACCTTC,TRBV5-1,TRBJ1-2,few,TRBD1
CASSPSPGGYEQYF,TGTGCCAGCAGCCCCAGTCCGGGGGGATACGAGCAGTACTTC,TRBV7-9,TRBJ2-7,-,TRBD2
CAIWAGEVETQYF,TGTGCCATCTGGGCAGGGGAAGTAGAGACCCAGTACTTC,TRBV10-3,TRBJ2-5,-,-
CSVAGETNYGYTF,TGCAGCGTTGCCGGGGAAACCAACTATGGCTACACCTTC,TRBV29-1,TRBJ1-2,few,-
CASSLDRAYEQYF,TGTGCCAGCTCTTTGGACAGGGCCTACGAGCAGTACTTC,TRBV18,TRBJ2-7,few,TRBD1
CASSLGGNSYEQYF,TGCGCCAGCAGCTTGGGCGGGAATTCCTACGAGCAGTACTTC,TRBV5-1,TRBJ2-7,-,-
CASSRTGVSNQPQHF,TGCGCCAGCAGCCGGACAGGGGTTAGCAATCAGCCCCAGCATTTT,TRBV4-1,TRBJ1-5,-,TRBD1
CATHSNSIYNEQFF,TGTGCCACCCACAGCAACTCGATTTACAATGAGCAGTTCTTC,TRBV27,TRBJ2-1,-,-
CAWSVRGHQPQHF,TGTGCCTGGAGTGTCAGGGGCCATCAGCCCCAGCATTTT,TRBV30,TRBJ1-5,-,-
CAWIIKRGSSYNEQFF,TGTGCCTGGATCATAAAGCGGGGAAGCTCCTACAATGAGCAGTTCTTC,TRBV30,TRBJ2-1,-,TRBD2
CASSPRSSGNSDEQYF,TGTGCCAGCTCACCTCGCTCAAGCGGGAATTCGGACGAGCAGTACTTC,TRBV18,TRBJ2-7,-,TRBD2
CSGQYRGRTEAFF,TGCAGCGGGCAATACAGGGGGCGGACTGAAGCTTTCTTT,TRBV29-1,TRBJ1-1,-,TRBD1
CAWDDRANTEAFF,TGTGCCTGGGACGACAGAGCGAACACTGAAGCTTTCTTT,TRBV30,TRBJ1-1,-,-
CAWSAGGVYGYTF,TGTGCCTGGAGTGCCGGGGGGGTCTATGGCTACACCTTC,TRBV30,TRBJ1-2,few,-
CASSPQTGMNTEAFF,TGTGCCAGCTCACCACAGACAGGAATGAACACTGAAGCTTTCTTT,TRBV18,TRBJ1-1,-,-
CASSLSRNTEAFF,TGTGCCAGCAGCTTAAGTAGGAACACTGAAGCTTTCTTT,TRBV7-3,TRBJ1-1,few,-
CASSPYPGETQYF,TGTGCCAGCAGCCCGTATCCCGGGGAGACCCAGTACTTC,TRBV7-6,TRBJ2-5,-,-
CASSLLAGRGRETQYF,TGCGCCAGCAGCCTCCTAGCGGGAAGGGGGAGGGAGACCCAGTACTTC,TRBV4-1,TRBJ2-5,-,TRBD2
CASSVGRDYEQYF,TGTGCCAGCAGCGTAGGGAGGGACTACGAGCAGTACTTC,TRBV9,TRBJ2-7,-,-
CAWSVRGRRMNTEAFF,TGTGCCTGGAGTGTGCGAGGGCGGCGGATGAACACTGAAGCTTTCTTT,TRBV30,TRBJ1-1,few,-
CASSGLAGEEQFF,TGCGCCAGCAGTGGACTAGCGGGAGAGGAGCAGTTCTTC,TRBV5-1,TRBJ2-1,few,TRBD2
CASSLTGQGFQKLFF,TGTGCCAGCAGTTTAACGGGACAGGGATTTCAAAAACTGTTTTTT,TRBV28,TRBJ1-4,-,TRBD1
CAWSVGGSNQPQHF,TGTGCCTGGAGTGTAGGCGGCTCCAATCAGCCCCAGCATTTT,TRBV30,TRBJ1-5,few,-
CSVESHRVGTEAFF,TGCAGCGTTGAATCGCACAGGGTGGGCACTGAAGCTTTCTTT,TRBV29-1,TRBJ1-1,few,-
CASSVGDRPETQYF,TGTGCCAGCAGCGTAGGCGACAGGCCAGAGACCCAGTACTTC,TRBV9,TRBJ2-5,few,-
CASSLTQASGRRIEQFF,TGTGCCAGCAGCTTAACGCAGGCTAGCGGGAGGCGCATTGAGCAGTTCTTC,TRBV7-3,TRBJ2-1,few,TRBD2
CAIRGTGGSGELFF,TGTGCTATACGGGGGACAGGGGGCTCCGGGGAGCTGTTTTTT,TRBV19,TRBJ2-2,few,TRBD1
CASSSSGTDTQYF,TGTGCCAGCAGCTCCAGCGGTACAGATACGCAGTATTTT,TRBV7-9,TRBJ2-3,-,-
CASSIDTLAPYNEQFF,TGTGCCAGTAGTATAGATACTCTAGCCCCCTACAATGAGCAGTTCTTC,TRBV19,TRBJ2-1,few,-
CAWSSGVGGSSYNEQFF,TGTGCCTGGAGCTCCGGGGTAGGGGGAAGCTCCTACAATGAGCAGTTCTTC,TRBV30,TRBJ2-1,few,-
CASSLSRAGLYEQYF,TGTGCCAGCAGCTTATCACGGGCAGGGCTATACGAGCAGTACTTC,TRBV7-3,TRBJ2-7,few,-
CASSWTSGITGELFF,TGCGCCAGCAGCTGGACTAGCGGGATCACCGGGGAGCTGTTTTTT,TRBV5-1,TRBJ2-2,few,TRBD2
CASRGLAGGGYNEQFF,TGTGCCAGTAGGGGACTAGCGGGAGGGGGCTACAATGAGCAGTTCTTC,TRBV19,TRBJ2-1,few,TRBD2
CASSSRTGPNGYTF,TGTGCCAGCAGCTCCCGGACAGGGCCTAATGGCTACACCTTC,TRBV9,TRBJ1-2,-,TRBD1
CASSQGGREGVYEQYF,TGCGCCAGCAGCCAAGGGGGGCGGGAGGGCGTGTACGAGCAGTACTTC,TRBV4-1,TRBJ2-7,few,TRBD2
CASSQVGAEQFF,TGCGCCAGCAGCCAAGTTGGGGCTGAGCAGTTCTTC,TRBV4-1,TRBJ2-1,-,-
CAISGSESTGANVLTF,TGTGCCATCAGTGGAAGTGAAAGCACTGGGGCCAACGTCCTGACTTTC,TRBV10-3,TRBJ2-6,-,-
CASSPGQEYNEQFF,TGCGCCAGCAGCCCGGGACAGGAATACAATGAGCAGTTCTTC,TRBV5-1,TRBJ2-1,few,TRBD1
CASSQQGYEQYF,TGTGCCAGCAGTCAACAGGGCTACGAGCAGTACTTC,TRBV6-5,TRBJ2-7,-,-
CASSLEANTEAFF,TGCGCCAGCAGCTTGGAAGCGAACACTGAAGCTTTCTTT,TRBV5-1,TRBJ1-1,-,-
CAWRVRGHPYYEQYF,TGTGCCTGGAGAGTACGCGGACACCCCTACTACGAGCAGTACTTC,TRBV30,TRBJ2-7,-,-
CASSPLLTGNEQFF,TGTGCCAGCTCACCACTGTTAACAGGGAATGAGCAGTTCTTC,TRBV18,TRBJ2-1,-,-
CASSLGLAGNNEQFF,TGTGCCAGCAGCTTAGGACTAGCGGGGAACAATGAGCAGTTCTTC,TRBV7-3,TRBJ2-1,few,TRBD2
CASSAYRETQYF,TGTGCCAGCAGCGCATATCGGGAGACCCAGTACTTC,TRBV9,TRBJ2-5,-,-
CASRTSGSANTGELFF,TGTGCCAGCAGAACTAGCGGGAGCGCGAACACCGGGGAGCTGTTTTTT,TRBV28,TRBJ2-2,few,TRBD2
CASSSPGQNQETQYF,TGTGCCAGCAGTTCCCCAGGGCAAAACCAAGAGACCCAGTACTTC,TRBV28,TRBJ2-5,-,-
CASSTRVIGTEAFF,TGTGCCAGCAGCACTAGGGTTATTGGAACTGAAGCTTTCTTT,TRBV7-2,TRBJ1-1,-,-
CASSTRAGGETQYF,TGTGCCAGCAGCACACGAGCGGGAGGAGAGACCCAGTACTTC,TRBV7-9,TRBJ2-5,-,TRBD2
CASSVAGAVYEQFF,TGCGCCAGCAGTGTAGCGGGAGCGGTTTATGAGCAGTTCTTC,TRBV10-1,TRBJ2-1,-,TRBD2
CAWSGQETQYF,TGTGCCTGGAGCGGTCAAGAGACCCAGTACTTC,TRBV30,TRBJ2-5,few,-
CASSINRDYGYTF,TGTGCCAGTAGTATCAACCGAGACTATGGCTACACCTTC,TRBV19,TRBJ1-2,-,-